The T cell receptor beta chain under discussion was sequenced for a study of T cell changes during pregnancy in multiple sclerosis. The CDR3 totals 15 residues. Germline V gene data show CDR1 as MNHEY and CDR2 as SVGAGI. Trimming pared 0 bases from V and 4 bases from J, leaving 7 bases between. Libraries were prepared by immunoSEQ multiplex PCR; TCRdb keeps only in-frame clonotypes and omits some of them. The sample contains around 70,000 clones, approximately 90% of which appear only once. The clonotype was recovered from a female donor in good health, enrolled as a control in a pregnancy study. This rearrangement joins TRBV6-5 to TRBJ2-6; no clear D gene. The specimen comprised peripheral blood, sampled in the first trimester of pregnancy. For the CDR3, the DNA is TGTGCCAGCAGTTACTCGAGGAGAGGGGCCAACGTCCTGACTTTC. This translates into CASSYSRRGANVLTF.